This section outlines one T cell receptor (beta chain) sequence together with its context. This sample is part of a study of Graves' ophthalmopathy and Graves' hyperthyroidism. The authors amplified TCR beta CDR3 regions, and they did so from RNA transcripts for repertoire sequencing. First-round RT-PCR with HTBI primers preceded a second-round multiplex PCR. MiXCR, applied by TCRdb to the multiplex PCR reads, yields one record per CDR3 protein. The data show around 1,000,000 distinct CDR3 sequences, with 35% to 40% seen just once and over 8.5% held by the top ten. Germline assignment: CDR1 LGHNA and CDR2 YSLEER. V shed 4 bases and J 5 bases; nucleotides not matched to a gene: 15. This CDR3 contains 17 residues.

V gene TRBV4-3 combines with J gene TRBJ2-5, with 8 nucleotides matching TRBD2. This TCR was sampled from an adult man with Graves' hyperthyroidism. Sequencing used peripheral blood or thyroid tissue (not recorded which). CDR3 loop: CASSLDAGTSSPETQYF. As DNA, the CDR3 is TGCGCCAGCAGCCTAGACGCCGGGACTAGTTCACCCGAGACCCAGTACTTC.